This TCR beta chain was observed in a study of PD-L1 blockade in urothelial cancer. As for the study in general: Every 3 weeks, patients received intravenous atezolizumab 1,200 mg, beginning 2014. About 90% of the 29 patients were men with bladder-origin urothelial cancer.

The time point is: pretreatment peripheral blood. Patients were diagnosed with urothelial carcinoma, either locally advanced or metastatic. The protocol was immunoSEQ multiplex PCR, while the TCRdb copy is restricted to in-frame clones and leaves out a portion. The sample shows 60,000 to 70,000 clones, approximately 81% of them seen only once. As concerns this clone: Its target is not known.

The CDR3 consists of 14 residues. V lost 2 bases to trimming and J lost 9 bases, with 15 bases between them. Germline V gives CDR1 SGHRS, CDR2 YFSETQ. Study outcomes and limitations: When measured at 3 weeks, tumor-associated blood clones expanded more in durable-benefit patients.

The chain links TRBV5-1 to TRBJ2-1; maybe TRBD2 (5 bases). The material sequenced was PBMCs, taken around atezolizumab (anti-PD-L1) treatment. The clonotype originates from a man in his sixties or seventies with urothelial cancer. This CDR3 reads CASSLDLDGGEQFF. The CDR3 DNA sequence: TGCGCCAGCAGCTTAGACTTGGACGGAGGTGAGCAGTTCTTC.